This T cell receptor beta chain was retrieved from a study of PD-1 blockade in classical Hodgkin lymphoma (dated by TCRdb to 2020 to 2022). Study-wide context: Nivolumab dosing was 3 mg/kg intravenously every 2 weeks, continuing until either disease progression or unacceptable toxicity. The study used CyTOF and TCR beta sequencing to define a peripheral blood immune signature of response to PD-1 blockade in classical Hodgkin lymphoma.

The time point label here, explained by the study, means: cycle 4 day 1 (C4D1), after more than five weeks of nivolumab. All trial patients had relapsed after autologous stem cell transplantation, with cohorts A, B and C differing in prior brentuximab vedotin exposure. A total of approximately 51 patients with relapsed/refractory classical Hodgkin lymphoma made up the trial cohort, and each patient's best overall response was complete response, partial response or progressive disease. Trial patients were treated with single-agent nivolumab in the multi-cohort phase II CheckMate 205 trial. An independent review committee assessed best overall response by applying the 2007 International Working Group response criteria. Trial PBMCs were collected just before the start of nivolumab (C1D1) and during therapy at cycle 2 day 1 and cycle 4 day 1. After peripheral blood was drawn into 8 mL Vacutainer Cell Preparation Tubes, PBMCs were isolated by centrifugation and then cryopreserved.

General study outcomes and caveats: By C4D1, a significant rise was seen in CD4+ TCR diversity but not in CD8+ TCR diversity (p=0.0027 vs p=0.16), and the rise was most apparent among complete responders (p=0.02). Baseline TCR diversity was reported to be lower in newly diagnosed patients than in healthy donors and to be lower still in relapsed/refractory patients. Baseline diversity similar to that of newly diagnosed patients was observed in trial patients achieving complete response, whereas significantly lower diversity was observed in partial responders and progressors. The study covered only a single clinical trial cohort, and the causes of the repertoire differences, possibly disease activity or prior therapy, were still not defined. Lower diversity was seen in patients whose nivolumab began less than 1 year after ASCT, and these patients were left out of later analyses so that immune reconstitution would not confound the results.

Points on this clone: Its target antigen remains unknown. No per-base quality is available; no much larger clone lies one base away.

Taken from the germline V gene (reference sequence), the CDR1 and CDR2 loops are DFQATT and SNEGSKA. Between the V and J ends, shortened by 3 bases and 4 bases respectively, the junction contains 4 bases. From its cysteine to its phenylalanine, the CDR3 spans 11 amino acids. The kept DNA is CDR3 alone, 33 bases in frame from the first base. The Qiagen DNeasy kit was used to extract genomic DNA both from unsorted PBMCs and from the negatively selected CD4+ and CD8+ fractions. TCR beta CDR3 regions were amplified by immunoSEQ multiplex PCR using primers annealing to V and J segments. A synthetic immune receptor repertoire was used to minimize amplification bias, and any residual bias was removed computationally once sequencing was done. The source study handled its data this way. Repertoire diversity was quantified as the Shannon entropy index using custom Python scripts. Unsorted, CD4+ and CD8+ repertoires were analyzed separately, except in combined analyses where CD4+ and CD8+ sequences were merged in silico. Clonal expansion was defined as at least a 2-fold frequency increase after treatment relative to C1D1, with a pseudocount of 0.5 for undetected baseline clones. Singleton clones were defined as clones with 0 or 1 copy at C1D1, and non-singleton clones were defined as clones with 2 or more copies. By matching protein sequences in sorted samples from the same patient, clones expanded in unsorted samples were annotated as CD4+, CD8+ or unknown. Wilcoxon tests on paired samples were used to test diversity changes from C1D1 to C4D1. TCRdb stores this immuneACCESS table with in-frame sequences only. Part of the clones is absent; in the studies checked, under half of the shortfall reflects unresolved V genes, and no reason is known for the rest. V, J and clone size reflect that table, while D and trimming were determined from the DNA. This sample lists roughly 24,000 clones; roughly four fifths were detected once. The ten largest make up roughly a fifth of the sample.

Source: peripheral blood mononuclear cells (PBMCs), taken before the fourth cycle of nivolumab. The receptor comes from a human donor with classical Hodgkin lymphoma. The chain is assembled from TRBV20-1 and TRBJ1-3, with the identity of the D gene unclear. The nucleotides are TGCAGTGCTAGGGTCGGAAACACCATATATTTT. Translated, it reads CSARVGNTIYF.